This T cell receptor beta chain comes out of a study of CD8+ T cells in alopecia areata. Overall study: A regimen of oral tofacitinib, 5 to 10 mg twice daily, was given to treated patients. Tofacitinib ran 6 to 18 months, followed by 6 months off drug. General study findings and limits: Higher clonality and more expanded CD8+ clones appeared in lesional than normal scalp.

CDR3 length: 15 residues. The V gene lost 1 base and the J gene lost 3 bases, with 13 bases spanning the gap. Germline CDR1 SGHTA, CDR2 FQGNSA. As concerns this clone: The antigen remains unidentified.

RNA, once extracted, was reverse transcribed into cDNA for use as the sequencing template. TCRdb's table, derived via immunoSEQ multiplex PCR, lists solely in-frame clones and lacks some. The sample carries approximately 150,000 clones, approximately 49% recorded once. The sample consisted of CD4+ T cells sorted from blood, taken at week 0. The sequence was collected from a human donor with alopecia areata. The rearrangement links TRBV7-2 to TRBJ2-7; either TRBD1 or TRBD2 may supply D (5 bases each). CDR3 residues: CASSLDLGDHYEQYF. The CDR3 DNA sequence: TGTGCCAGCAGCTTAGATCTGGGGGATCACTACGAGCAGTACTTC.